The 23 T cell receptor beta chains in this list originate from one sample, sequenced in a study of T cell repertoires in cytomegalovirus infection. Antigens of these TCRs are unknown. TCRdb analysed the reads with MiXCR anew, one entry per CDR3 protein. Found here are 310,000 or so distinct CDR3 sequences, 25% of them singletons; the top ten hold roughly 15%. This specimen consisted of cultured PBMCs, obtained from culture after CMV antigen stimulation. Source of these receptors: a human donor in good health (CMV status not recorded). Some clones in this sample may be carry-over from other donors' samples.

The gene calls are TRBV6-6 and TRBJ2-4; 9 bases fit TRBD1. Per germline, CDR1 MNHNY and CDR2 SVGAGI (reference sequence). J lost 2 bases, V lost 6 bases, and 8 bases had no gene match. CDR3 length equals 16 residues. This CDR3 is CASRIGQGLTKNIQYF. CDR3 DNA: TGTGCCAGCAGGATTGGACAGGGGCTGACCAAAAACATTCAGTACTTC.

The table lists this clonotype with a count of one. The CDR3 bases are TGTGCCAGCAGGCCGGGACTAGCGGGAGGTAACCTTCGCTCCTACGAGCAGTACTTC. Protein sequence: CASRPGLAGGNLRSYEQYF. The V and J genes are TRBV28 and TRBJ2-7; TRBD2 matches at 15 bases. The length of the CDR3 is 19 residues. Germline lookup yields CDR1 MDHEN and CDR2 SYDVKM. V lost 6 bases and J lost 0; bases outside the gene matches: 12.

The chain employs TRBV2 and TRBJ1-2; 9 bases are shared with TRBD1. V lost 6 bases to trimming and J lost 6 bases; unmatched junction nucleotides: 5. Germline values: CDR1 SNHLY, CDR2 FYNNEI. This CDR3 is 13 amino acids long. In DNA, the CDR3 is TGTGCCAGCAGAAGGGGACAGGGAAATGGCTACACCTTC. Amino acids: CASRRGQGNGYTF.

This chain uses TRBV20-1 with TRBJ1-5; D not resolved. The V end lost 3 bases, the J end lost 0 bases, and 6 bases lay between the germline ends. Per germline, CDR1 DFQATT and CDR2 SNEGSKA (reference sequence). The CDR3 runs to 13 residues. DNA for the CDR3: TGCAGTGCTAGTGGCCCTAGCAATCAGCCCCAGCATTTT. Translated: CSASGPSNQPQHF.

This clonotype was seen at least ten times. The chain joins TRBV7-3 to TRBJ2-6; 8 positions agree with TRBD2. Germline V lookup: CDR1 SGHTA, CDR2 FQGTGA. The CDR3 runs to 17 residues. Trimming took 6 bases from V and 2 from J; bases not matched to a gene: 9. Here the CDR3 reads CASRPRSGIAGANVLTF. CDR3 DNA: TGTGCCAGCAGGCCGCGTAGCGGGATAGCTGGGGCCAACGTCCTGACTTTC.

At least ten counts were recorded for this clonotype. The V gene is TRBV7-2, the J gene TRBJ1-5; D perhaps matches TRBD1 (6 bases). Trimming pared 2 bases from V and 2 bases from J, leaving 10 bases between. The CDR3 totals 15 residues. Germline V gene sequence: CDR1 SGHTA, CDR2 FQGNSA. CDR3 sequence: CASSLSRGRNQPQHF. The CDR3 region has the DNA TGTGCCAGCAGCTTAAGCAGGGGACGCAATCAGCCCCAGCATTTT.

The CDR3 is CASSLATGGPVVYEQYF. CDR3 nucleotides: TGTGCCAGCAGTTTAGCAACTGGAGGGCCCGTTGTATACGAGCAGTACTTC. V is TRBV12-3 or TRBV12-4 and J is TRBJ2-7; the D gene is possibly TRBD2 (6 bases). This CDR3 is 17 amino acids long. V gave up 0 bases and J gave up 4 bases, with 19 bases separating them.

This clonotype showed up many times. The chain has TRBV11-2 and TRBJ2-3, with 7 bases fitting TRBD1. The V segment lost 5 bases and the J segment 4 bases; nucleotides outside the gene matches: 6. In germline, CDR1 is SGHAT, CDR2 FQNNGV. The CDR3 has 14 residues. The CDR3 region is CASSLSTGADTQYF. The DNA for the CDR3 is TGTGCCAGCAGCCTCAGTACAGGGGCAGATACGCAGTATTTT.

This clonotype appeared many times. The chain uses TRBV12-3 or TRBV12-4 and TRBJ2-3, with 10 bases identical to TRBD2. The CDR3 totals 15 residues. J lost 4 bases, V lost 1 base, and 2 bases had no gene match. For the CDR3, the DNA is TGTGCCAGCAGTTTAGTAGCGGGAGGAGCAGATACGCAGTATTTT. This translates into CASSLVAGGADTQYF.

This clonotype was picked up a small number of times. This chain uses TRBV12-3 or TRBV12-4 with TRBJ1-4; D unclear. This CDR3 has 14 amino acids. Between the trimmed V and J ends, which lost 5 bases and 7 bases, there was a span of 14 bases. The CDR3 sequence is CASSAEDLAEKLFF. Here the CDR3 DNA reads TGTGCCAGCAGTGCGGAGGATCTGGCTGAAAAACTGTTTTTT.

This clonotype was observed at least ten times. The V call is TRBV7-8, the J call TRBJ2-7; D is possibly TRBD2 (6 bases). The CDR3 loop spans 15 amino acids. Germline lookup yields CDR1 SGHVS and CDR2 FQNEAQ. V lost 0 bases and J 6 bases, leaving 15 bases between the germline ends. The DNA of the CDR3 is TGTGCCAGCAGCTTAGCTGGGGGTGGAGGGCGCGAGCAGTACGTC. Translated: CASSLAGGGGREQYV.

V is TRBV4-3 and J is TRBJ2-1; 8 nucleotides match TRBD2. After removal of 0 bases from V and 6 bases from J, the junction contained 7 bases not matched to a gene. Per germline, CDR1 LGHNA and CDR2 YSLEER. The CDR3 spans 16 residues. CDR3 in amino acids: CASSQESGRAGNEQFF. The CDR3 DNA reads TGCGCCAGCAGCCAAGAGTCCGGGAGGGCCGGCAATGAGCAGTTCTTC.

This clonotype was picked up many times. CDR3 residues: CASSPYLIPYEQYF. DNA of the CDR3: TGTGCCAGCAGCCCCTACCTAATCCCCTACGAGCAGTACTTC. The chain is built from TRBV7-2 and TRBJ2-7; D unclear. The CDR3 is made up of 14 amino acids. Between the trimmed V and J ends, which lost 5 bases and 2 bases, there was a span of 13 bases. Germline CDR1 SGHTA, CDR2 FQGNSA.

In DNA, the CDR3 is TGTGCCAGTAGTATAGTCCCGGGACAGGGGGGTCTGAACACTGAAGCTTTCTTT. This encodes CASSIVPGQGGLNTEAFF. The rearrangement uses TRBV19 and TRBJ1-1, with 11 bases aligning to TRBD1. With 1 base clipped from V and 0 bases from J, the junction kept 7 bases outside the gene matches. In germline, CDR1 is LNHDA, CDR2 SQIVND (reference sequence). The CDR3 extends over 18 amino acids.

This clonotype came up a few times. This sequence joins TRBV28 and TRBJ2-7; TRBD2 matches 8 bases. The CDR3 contains 14 residues. Germline V gene lookup returns CDR1 MDHEN and CDR2 SYDVKM. After removal of 2 bases from V and 9 bases from J, the junction contained 9 bases not matched to a gene. CDR3 in amino acids: CASSLRVAGTVQYF. The CDR3 DNA reads as TGTGCCAGCAGTTTAAGGGTAGCGGGGACTGTGCAGTACTTC. Using reference TRBV28 and TRBJ2-7 for the parts outside the CDR3, the full variable domain is DVKVTQSSRYLVKRTGEKVFLECVQDMDHENMFWYRQDPGLGLRLIYFSYDVKMKEKGDIPEGYSVSREKKERFSLILESASTNQTSMYLCASSLRVAGTVQYFGPGTRLTVT.

This clonotype turned up a few times. J is TRBJ2-7 and V is TRBV11-2; D remains unclear. V lost 5 bases to trimming and J lost 3 bases, with 14 bases between them. The CDR3 runs 14 residues. Germline V CDR1 and CDR2: SGHAT, FQNNGV. The CDR3 DNA follows: TGTGCCAGCAGCCCTACAACCAGATTCTACGAGCAGTACGTC. Protein product: CASSPTTRFYEQYV.

In this sample, this clonotype turned up many times. This chain joins TRBV7-2 and TRBJ2-7; 16 bases map to TRBD2. Germline CDR1 reads SGHTA; CDR2 reads FQGNSA. V lost 4 bases and J lost 5; bases outside the gene matches: 5. This CDR3 comprises 16 residues. CDR3 sequence reads: CASSWGLAGGINEQYF. CDR3 DNA: TGTGCCAGCAGCTGGGGACTAGCGGGAGGGATCAACGAGCAGTACTTC. Full variable domain (outside the CDR3, taken from reference TRBV7-2 and TRBJ2-7): GAGVSQSPSNKVTEKGKDVELRCDPISGHTALYWYRQSLGQGLEFLIYFQGNSAPDKSGLPSDRFSAERTGGSVSTLTIQRTQQEDSAVYLCASSWGLAGGINEQYFGPGTRLTVT.

The table lists this clonotype with a few counts. The V and J genes are TRBV4-1 and TRBJ2-6; 12 bases align to TRBD1. The CDR3 spans 20 residues. Germline values: CDR1 MGHRA, CDR2 YSYEKL. J was trimmed by 2 bases and V by 1 base; bases with no gene match: 9. The CDR3 DNA reads as TGCGCCAGCAGCCAAGTTCTGCGGGACAGGGGGCTCGCTGGGGCCAACGTCCTGACTTTC. This codes for CASSQVLRDRGLAGANVLTF.

This clonotype was counted a few times. J is TRBJ2-1 and V is TRBV6-1; no clear D. Germline CDR1 is MNHNS and CDR2 is SASEGT. The CDR3 loop spans 16 amino acids. V shed 5 bases and J shed 0 bases, with 14 bases lying between them. CDR3 sequence (DNA): TGTGCCAGCAGTTTCCTCAGTCCGAGCTCCTACAATGAGCAGTTCTTC. Protein: CASSFLSPSSYNEQFF.

This clonotype was detected only a few times. V usage is TRBV19 and J usage is TRBJ2-3; maybe TRBD1 (6 bases). CDR1 and CDR2 from the germline V gene are LNHDA and SQIVND (reference sequence). Trimming left V 5 bases short and J 6 bases short, with 18 bases between. The CDR3 totals 15 residues. The CDR3 protein is CASSSFLGRGDTQYF. DNA of the CDR3: TGTGCCAGTAGTTCCTTCCTGGGTAGGGGGGATACGCAGTATTTT.

V usage is TRBV6-8 and J usage is TRBJ1-2; 8 bases match TRBD1. V gave up 0 bases and J gave up 2 bases; unmatched junction bases: 2. Germline V CDR1 and CDR2: MNHGY, SAAAGT. The CDR3 has 15 amino acids. DNA for the CDR3: TGTGCCAGCAGTTACTCAGCAGGGGGCAACTATGGCTACACCTTC. It translates to CASSYSAGGNYGYTF.

The sample holds many counts of this clonotype. The chain employs TRBV7-2 and TRBJ2-1, with a tentative D call TRBD1 (5 bases). V was cut by 6 bases and J by 3 bases, with 12 bases left in between. This CDR3 is 14 amino acids long. Looked up from germline, CDR1 is SGHTA and CDR2 is FQGNSA. CDR3 residues: CASSFYDSYNEQFF. In DNA form, the CDR3 reads TGTGCCAGCAGTTTCTACGACAGCTACAATGAGCAGTTCTTC.

For this clonotype: The junction differs from germline at one of its ends, possibly a read error. The V gene is TRBV27, the J gene TRBJ1-6; maybe TRBD1 (6 bases). The CDR3 sequence is 17 residues long. Germline assignment: CDR1 MNHEY and CDR2 SMNVEV (reference sequence). CDR3: CDSSLTGGANYNSPLHF. In DNA, the CDR3 is TGTGACAGCAGCCTGACGGGGGGGGCTAACTATAATTCACCCCTCCACTTT.